Sequencing of this T cell receptor (beta chain) was carried out in a study of T cell repertoires in cytomegalovirus infection. V was cut by 0 bases and J by 0 bases, with 12 bases left in between. The CDR3 has 16 amino acids. Germline CDR1 DFQATT, CDR2 SNEGSKA (reference sequence). TCRdb re-called the reads with MiXCR, one entry per CDR3 protein. This table has 150,000 to 200,000 distinct CDR3 sequences, approximately 14% appearing once. This clonotype turned up a few times. The TCR sequence derives from a human donor in good health (CMV status not recorded). Some clones in this sample may be carry-over from other donors' samples. The chain couples TRBV20-1 to TRBJ1-5; the D is unclear. Input material: PBMCs. The CDR3 bases are TGCAGTGCTAGAGATGACGGTCCCTATAGCAATCAGCCCCAGCATTTT. Encoded protein: CSARDDGPYSNQPQHF.